The present T cell receptor (beta chain) was sequenced within a study of long-term antiretroviral therapy in people with HIV. Study findings and constraints: Pre-ART expanded TRB clones stayed dominant throughout, though often decreasing after ART. Diversity increased after ART yet remained lower than in transplant donor controls.

Comment on this clone: The antigen remains unidentified.

V was clipped by 3 bases and J by 0 bases, with 12 bases between them. Germline assignment: CDR1 SGHTA and CDR2 FQGNSA. The CDR3 totals 15 residues. At the survey level, the v3.0 immunoSEQ assay was run. The repertoire was sequenced with immunoSEQ multiplex PCR; TCRdb's copy has only in-frame clones and lacks some. The sample lists tens of thousands of clones; 80% were seen once. The rearrangement joins TRBV7-2 to TRBJ2-7; D remains ambiguous. Sequencing used unsorted PBMCs, obtained 0.3 years after starting antiretroviral therapy. The sequence was collected from a man between 35 and 55 years old with HIV. CDR3 amino acids: CASSFLAVSSYEQYF. The CDR3 nucleotides are TGTGCCAGCAGCTTCTTGGCGGTTAGCTCCTACGAGCAGTACTTC.